This T cell receptor (beta chain) is drawn from a study of radiation and T cells in renal cell carcinoma. Sample time point: blood 4 weeks post-SBRT, at nephrectomy. Indicated treatment: 15 Gy SBRT to primary tumor, nephrectomy 4 weeks later. TCRdb's table, derived via immunoSEQ multiplex PCR, lists solely in-frame clones and lacks some. Of some 31,000 clones listed, 81% are singletons. This CDR3 comprises 15 residues. Trimming took 6 bases from V and 0 from J; bases not matched to a gene: 5. Per germline, CDR1 MNHEY and CDR2 SVGAGI. Specimen: blood, collected from a patient whose treatment included radiotherapy and nephrectomy. The chain links TRBV6-5 to TRBJ2-7; TRBD2 matches 10 bases. This TCR derives from a man aged 60-69 years with renal cell carcinoma. The CDR3 spells CASSRTSGNSYEQYF. CDR3 sequence (DNA): TGTGCCAGCAGCCGAACTAGCGGGAACTCCTACGAGCAGTACTTC.